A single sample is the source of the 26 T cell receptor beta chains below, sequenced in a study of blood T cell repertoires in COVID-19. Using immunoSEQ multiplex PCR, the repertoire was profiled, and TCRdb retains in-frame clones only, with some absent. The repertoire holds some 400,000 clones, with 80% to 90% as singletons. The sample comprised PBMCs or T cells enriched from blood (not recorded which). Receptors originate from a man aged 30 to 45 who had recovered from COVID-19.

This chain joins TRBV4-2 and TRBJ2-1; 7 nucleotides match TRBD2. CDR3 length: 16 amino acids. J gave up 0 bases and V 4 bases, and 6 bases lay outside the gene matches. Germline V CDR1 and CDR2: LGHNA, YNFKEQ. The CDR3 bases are TGTGCCAGCAGCCTGCTCGCTAGCGGCTCCTACAATGAGCAGTTCTTC. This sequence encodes CASSLLASGSYNEQFF.

The CDR3 bases are TGTGCCAGCAGCGTGGAGGGGGCAAAACGGCCAACTAATGAAAAACTGTTTTTT. The encoded protein is CASSVEGAKRPTNEKLFF. V usage is TRBV9 and J usage is TRBJ1-4, with 7 bases fitting TRBD1. V dropped 2 bases and J dropped 0; count of bases not matched to a gene: 10. Germline CDR1 is SGDLS and CDR2 is YYNGEE. The CDR3 is 18 amino acids.

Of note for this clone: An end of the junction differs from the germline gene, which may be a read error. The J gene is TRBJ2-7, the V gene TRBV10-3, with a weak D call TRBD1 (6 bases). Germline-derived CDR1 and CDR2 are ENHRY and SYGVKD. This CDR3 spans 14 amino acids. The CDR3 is CAIGQPRDSYVQYF. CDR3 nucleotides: TGTGCCATCGGACAGCCAAGAGACTCCTACGTGCAGTACTTC.

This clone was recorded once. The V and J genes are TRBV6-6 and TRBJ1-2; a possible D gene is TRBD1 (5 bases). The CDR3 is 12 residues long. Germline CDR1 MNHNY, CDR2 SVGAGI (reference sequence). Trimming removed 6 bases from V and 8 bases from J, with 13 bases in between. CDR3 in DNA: TGTGCCAGCAGCGGGGGATTGAGGGGCTACACCTTC. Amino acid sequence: CASSGGLRGYTF.

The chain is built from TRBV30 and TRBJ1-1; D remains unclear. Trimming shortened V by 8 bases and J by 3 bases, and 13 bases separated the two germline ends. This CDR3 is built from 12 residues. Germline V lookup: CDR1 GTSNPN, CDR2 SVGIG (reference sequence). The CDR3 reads CATLPGYTEAFF. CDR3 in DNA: TGTGCCACCTTGCCCGGTTACACTGAAGCTTTCTTT.

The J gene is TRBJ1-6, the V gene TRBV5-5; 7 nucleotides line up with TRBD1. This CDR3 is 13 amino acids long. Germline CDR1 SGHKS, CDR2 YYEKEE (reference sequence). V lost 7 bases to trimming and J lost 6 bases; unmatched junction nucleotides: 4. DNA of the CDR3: TGTGCCAGCCTTGCAGGGGGTAATTCACCCCTCCACTTT. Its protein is CASLAGGNSPLHF. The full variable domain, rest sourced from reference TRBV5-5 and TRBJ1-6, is DAGVTQSPTHLIKTRGQQVTLRCSPISGHKSVSWYQQVLGQGPQFIFQYYEKEERGRGNFPDRFSARQFPNYSSELNVNALLLGDSALYLCASLAGGNSPLHFGNGTRLTVT.

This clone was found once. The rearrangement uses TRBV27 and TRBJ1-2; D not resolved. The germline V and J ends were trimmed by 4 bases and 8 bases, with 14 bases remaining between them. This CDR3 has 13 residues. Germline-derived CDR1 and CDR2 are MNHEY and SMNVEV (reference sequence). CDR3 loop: CASSWASGGGYTF. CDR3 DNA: TGTGCCAGCAGTTGGGCCTCTGGAGGAGGCTACACCTTC.

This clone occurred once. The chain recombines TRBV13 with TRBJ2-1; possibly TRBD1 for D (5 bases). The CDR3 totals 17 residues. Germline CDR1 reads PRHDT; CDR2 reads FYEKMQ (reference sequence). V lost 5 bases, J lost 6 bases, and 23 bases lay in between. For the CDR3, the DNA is TGTGCCAGCAGCGCGCACCCCGACAGATACGTAATCAATGAGCAGTTCTTC. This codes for CASSAHPDRYVINEQFF.

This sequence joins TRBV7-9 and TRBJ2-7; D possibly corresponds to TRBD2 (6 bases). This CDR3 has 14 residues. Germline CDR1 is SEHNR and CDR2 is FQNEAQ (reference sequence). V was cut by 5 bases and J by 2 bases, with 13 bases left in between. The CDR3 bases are TGTGCCAGCAGCCCCCGGGAGAGCACCTACGAGCAGTACTTC. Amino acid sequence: CASSPRESTYEQYF.

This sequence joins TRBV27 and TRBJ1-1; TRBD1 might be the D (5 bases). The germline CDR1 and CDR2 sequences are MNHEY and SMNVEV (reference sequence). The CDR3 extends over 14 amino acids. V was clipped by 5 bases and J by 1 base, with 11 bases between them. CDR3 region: CASSRRTGNTEAFF. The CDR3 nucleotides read TGTGCCAGCAGTCGCAGAACAGGGAACACTGAAGCTTTCTTT.

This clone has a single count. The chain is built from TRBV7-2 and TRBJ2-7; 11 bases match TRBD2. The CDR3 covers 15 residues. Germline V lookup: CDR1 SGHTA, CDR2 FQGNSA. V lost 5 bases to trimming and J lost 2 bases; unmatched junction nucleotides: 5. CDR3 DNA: TGTGCCAGCAGCGCGGGACTAGCGGACGCCTACGAGCAGTACTTC. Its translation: CASSAGLADAYEQYF.

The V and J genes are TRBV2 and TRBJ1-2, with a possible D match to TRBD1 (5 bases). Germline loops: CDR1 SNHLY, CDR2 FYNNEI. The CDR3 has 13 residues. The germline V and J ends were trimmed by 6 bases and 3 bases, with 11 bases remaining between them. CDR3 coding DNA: TGTGCCAGCAGGATCCAGGGATACTATGGCTACACCTTC. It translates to CASRIQGYYGYTF. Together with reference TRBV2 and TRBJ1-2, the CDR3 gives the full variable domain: EPEVTQTPSHQVTQMGQEVILRCVPISNHLYFYWYRQILGQKVEFLVSFYNNEISEKSEIFDDQFSVERPDGSNFTLKIRSTKLEDSAMYFCASRIQGYYGYTFGSGTRLTVV.

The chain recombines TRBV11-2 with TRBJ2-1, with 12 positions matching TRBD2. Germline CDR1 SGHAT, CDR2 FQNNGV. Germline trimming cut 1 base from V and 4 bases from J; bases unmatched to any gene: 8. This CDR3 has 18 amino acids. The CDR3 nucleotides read TGTGCCAGCAGCTTAGGACTAGCGGGAGAAACGGTATACAATGAGCAGTTCTTC. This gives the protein CASSLGLAGETVYNEQFF.

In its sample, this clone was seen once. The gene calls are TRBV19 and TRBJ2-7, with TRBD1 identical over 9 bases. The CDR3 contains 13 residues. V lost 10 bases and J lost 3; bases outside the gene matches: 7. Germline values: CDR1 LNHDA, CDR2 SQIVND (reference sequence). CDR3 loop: CATRSTGGYEQYF. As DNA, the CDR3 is TGTGCCACCCGGTCGACAGGGGGCTACGAGCAGTACTTC.

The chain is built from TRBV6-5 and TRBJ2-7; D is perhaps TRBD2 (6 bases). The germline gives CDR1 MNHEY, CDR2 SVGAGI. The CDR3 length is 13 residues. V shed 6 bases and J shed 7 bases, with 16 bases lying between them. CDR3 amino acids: CASRAVVGGEQYF. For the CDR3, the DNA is TGTGCCAGCAGGGCGGTCGTGGGGGGTGAGCAGTACTTC.

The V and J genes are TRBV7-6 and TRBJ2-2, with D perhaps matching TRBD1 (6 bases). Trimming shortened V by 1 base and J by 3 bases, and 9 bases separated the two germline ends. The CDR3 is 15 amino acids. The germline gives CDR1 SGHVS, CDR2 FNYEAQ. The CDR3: CASSLGTVHTGELFF. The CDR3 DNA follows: TGTGCCAGCAGCTTAGGGACAGTTCACACCGGGGAGCTGTTTTTT. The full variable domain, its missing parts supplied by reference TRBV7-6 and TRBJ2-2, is GAGVSQSPRYKVTKRGQDVALRCDPISGHVSLYWYRQALGQGPEFLTYFNYEAQQDKSGLPNDRFSAERPEGSISTLTIQRTEQRDSAMYRCASSLGTVHTGELFFGEGSRLTVL.

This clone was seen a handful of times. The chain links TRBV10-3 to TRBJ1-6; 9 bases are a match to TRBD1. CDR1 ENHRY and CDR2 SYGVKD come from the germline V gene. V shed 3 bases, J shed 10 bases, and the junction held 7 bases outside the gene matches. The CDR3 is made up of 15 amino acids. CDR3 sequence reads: CAISESGTGFSPLHF. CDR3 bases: TGTGCCATCAGTGAATCCGGGACAGGGTTCTCACCCCTCCACTTT.

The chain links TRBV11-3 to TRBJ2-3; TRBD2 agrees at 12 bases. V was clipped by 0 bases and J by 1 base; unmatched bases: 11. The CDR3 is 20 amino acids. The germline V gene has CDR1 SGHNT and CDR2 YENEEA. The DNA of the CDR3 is TGTGCCAGCAGCTTAGAGTTCACGCTAGCGGGAGGGCCGGGCACAGATACGCAGTATTTT. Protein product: CASSLEFTLAGGPGTDTQYF.

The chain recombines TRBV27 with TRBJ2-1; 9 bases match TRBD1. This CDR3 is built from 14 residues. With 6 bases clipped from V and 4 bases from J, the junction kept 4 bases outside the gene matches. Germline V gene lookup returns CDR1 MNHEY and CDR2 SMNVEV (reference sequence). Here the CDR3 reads CASRRDREYNEQFF. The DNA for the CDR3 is TGTGCCAGCAGGCGGGACAGGGAATACAATGAGCAGTTCTTC.

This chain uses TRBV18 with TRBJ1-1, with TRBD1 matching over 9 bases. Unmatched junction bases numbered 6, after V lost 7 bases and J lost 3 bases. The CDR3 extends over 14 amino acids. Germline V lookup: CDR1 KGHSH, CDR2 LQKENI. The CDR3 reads CASFGQGTHTEAFF. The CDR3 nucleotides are TGTGCCAGCTTCGGACAGGGGACACACACTGAAGCTTTCTTT.

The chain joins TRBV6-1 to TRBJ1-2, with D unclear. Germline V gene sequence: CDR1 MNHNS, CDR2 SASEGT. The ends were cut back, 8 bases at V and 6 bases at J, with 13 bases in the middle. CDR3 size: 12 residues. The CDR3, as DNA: TGTGCCAGCCAAGGGAGTAAGGATGGCTACACCTTC. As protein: CASQGSKDGYTF.

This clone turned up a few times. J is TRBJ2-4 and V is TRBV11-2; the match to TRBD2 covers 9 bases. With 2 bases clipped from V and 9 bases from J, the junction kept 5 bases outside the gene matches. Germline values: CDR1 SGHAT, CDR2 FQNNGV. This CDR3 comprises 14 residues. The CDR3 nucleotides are TGTGCCAGCAGCTTATTAGCGGGAGTGGTCATTCAGTACTTC. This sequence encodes CASSLLAGVVIQYF.

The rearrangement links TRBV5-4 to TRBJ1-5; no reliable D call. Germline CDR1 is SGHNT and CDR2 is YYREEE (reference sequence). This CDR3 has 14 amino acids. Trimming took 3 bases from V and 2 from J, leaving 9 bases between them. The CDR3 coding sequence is TGTGCCAGCAGCTCAGATCGGGGCAATCAGCCCCAGCATTTT. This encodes CASSSDRGNQPQHF.

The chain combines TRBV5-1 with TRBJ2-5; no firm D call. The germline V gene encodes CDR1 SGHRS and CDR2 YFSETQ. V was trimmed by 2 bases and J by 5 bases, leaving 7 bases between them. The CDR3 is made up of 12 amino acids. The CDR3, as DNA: TGCGCCAGCAGCTTCAGTCTGGAGACCCAGTACTTC. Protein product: CASSFSLETQYF.

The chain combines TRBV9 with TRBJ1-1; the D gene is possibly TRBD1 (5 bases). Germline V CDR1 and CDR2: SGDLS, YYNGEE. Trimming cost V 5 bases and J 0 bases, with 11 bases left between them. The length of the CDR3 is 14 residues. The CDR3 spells CASSLGAMNTEAFF. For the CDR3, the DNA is TGTGCCAGCAGTCTTGGGGCCATGAACACTGAAGCTTTCTTT.

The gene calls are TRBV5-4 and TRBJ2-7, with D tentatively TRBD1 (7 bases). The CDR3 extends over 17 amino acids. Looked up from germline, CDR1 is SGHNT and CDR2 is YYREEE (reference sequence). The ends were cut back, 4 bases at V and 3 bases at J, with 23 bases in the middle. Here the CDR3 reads CASSRGLGGTAFYEQYF. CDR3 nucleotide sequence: TGTGCCAGCAGCCGGGGGTTGGGCGGGACAGCCTTCTACGAGCAGTACTTC. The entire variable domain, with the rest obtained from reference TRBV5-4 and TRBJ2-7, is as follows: ETGVTQSPTHLIKTRGQQVTLRCSSQSGHNTVSWYQQALGQGPQFIFQYYREEENGRGNFPPRFSGLQFPNYSSELNVNALELDDSALYLCASSRGLGGTAFYEQYFGPGTRLTVT.